Listed below are T cell receptor beta chains from one sample, sequenced in a study of T cell changes during pregnancy in multiple sclerosis. Assay used: immunoSEQ multiplex PCR; TCRdb lists only in-frame clones, some missing. The repertoire includes more than 75,000 clones, 94% of them detected once, and 2.5% sits in the top ten. The starting material was peripheral blood, obtained in the third trimester of pregnancy. Source of these receptors: a female donor with multiple sclerosis, enrolled in a pregnancy study. Both conserved end residues are part of each CDR3. A D gene is named only where the DNA matches it firmly. Not every row has a clone size; where given, it reads once, few, many or a size class.

size | D | J | V | CDR3
. | TRBD2 | TRBJ2-1 | TRBV10-3 | CASNPSGGAYNEQFF
. | . | TRBJ1-2 | TRBV25-1 | CASSEPGQSFATF
. | . | TRBJ2-7 | TRBV6-5 | CASTRDMGVGEQYF
. | TRBD1 | TRBJ1-2 | TRBV9 | CASSVSGTGYGYTF
. | TRBD2 | TRBJ2-3 | TRBV7-3 | CASSASTGGDTQYF
. | . | TRBJ1-1 | TRBV25-1 | CASSEHGGHTEAFF
. | . | TRBJ2-2 | TRBV5-1 | CASSSSGRLNTGELFF
. | TRBD1 | TRBJ1-1 | TRBV5-1 | CASSRGDRGEWTEAFF
. | . | TRBJ1-2 | TRBV18 | CASSPLKENYGYTF
. | TRBD1 | TRBJ1-5 | TRBV19 | CASRGTDSNQPQHF
once | . | TRBJ2-3 | TRBV5-5 | CASSTLLTGTDTQYF
. | . | TRBJ2-2 | TRBV5-1 | CASSAPGTGELFF
. | . | TRBJ2-1 | TRBV27 | CASSLSRAGRYNEQFF
. | . | TRBJ1-2 | TRBV19 | CASTINNYGYTF
. | TRBD2 | TRBJ2-2 | TRBV7-3 | CASSLPGLAGSGELFF
. | TRBD1 | TRBJ2-5 | TRBV13 | CASSQGGTGRQETQYF
. | . | TRBJ2-3 | TRBV6-9 | CASSAYRDGVGDTQYF
few | . | TRBJ2-7 | TRBV30 | CAWIRGGSYEQYF
. | TRBD1 | TRBJ1-2 | TRBV7-9 | CASSGVQGQGGGYTF